This entry features one T cell receptor (beta chain) sequence. The target antigen is unknown. This sample stems from a study of T cell responses to AZD1222 COVID-19 vaccine. This CDR3 is 13 amino acids long. Germline CDR1 and CDR2: SGHTA and FQGTGA. V dropped 2 bases and J dropped 1 base, with 6 bases sitting between them. The table came from immunoSEQ multiplex PCR; TCRdb's copy has only in-frame clones and leaves some out. This sample's clone table lists over 130,000 clones. General observations from the study: Donor demographics were predominantly white British with a female majority; clonal diversity may be underestimated. No day 14 peak samples; only post-peak repertoires were characterized.

The chain combines TRBV7-3 with TRBJ2-7, with D unclear. Specimen: peripheral blood. The sequence was obtained from an adult in good health. The CDR3 DNA reads as TGTGCCAGCAGCTTACAGGATTCCTACGAGCAGTACTTC. This translates into CASSLQDSYEQYF. The variable domain in full, with the rest retrieved from reference TRBV7-3 and TRBJ2-7, is GAGVSQTPSNKVTEKGKYVELRCDPISGHTALYWYRQSLGQGPEFLIYFQGTGAADDSGLPNDRFFAVRPEGSVSTLKIQRTERGDSAVYLCASSLQDSYEQYFGPGTRLTVT.